These 28 T cell receptor beta chains share one sample of origin, sequenced in a study of shared clonotypes between healthy human individuals. Measured with immunoSEQ multiplex PCR; TCRdb has only the in-frame clones, and not every one. The table lists about 2 million clones, around 96% of them singletons, with about 1.1% in the top ten. The naive CD8 population came from CD45RO-negative cells selected for CCR7, without terminally differentiated effector memory CD45RA+ cells. Material for sequencing was naive CD8+ T cells sorted from blood. The receptor source for this set is a man between 18 and 35 years old in good health.

CDR3 DNA: TGTGCCAGCAGCATAACAGGGGTCGGAGAGACCCAGTACTTC. This encodes CASSITGVGETQYF. The chain employs TRBV7-8 and TRBJ2-5, with TRBD1 matching 7 bases. There are 14 residues in the CDR3. CDR1 is SGHVS, CDR2 FQNEAQ, per germline. V was clipped by 5 bases and J by 4 bases; unmatched bases: 7.

The chain links TRBV4-1 to TRBJ1-2; D not certain. Trimming took off 4 bases at V and 8 bases at J, with 14 bases between the two ends. This CDR3 is 13 amino acids long. CDR1 and CDR2 from the germline V gene are MGHRA and YSYEKL. The CDR3 spells CASSLQDFGGYTF. CDR3 DNA sequence: TGCGCCAGCAGCCTTCAGGACTTTGGGGGCTACACCTTC.

This clone was found once. Other DNA variants within this sample encode the same CDR3. The gene calls are TRBV6-5 and TRBJ2-7; a possible D gene is TRBD1 (5 bases). CDR1 and CDR2 from the germline V gene are MNHEY and SVGAGI. V was clipped by 5 bases and J by 2 bases, with 7 bases between them. There are 12 residues in the CDR3. The CDR3 here is CASSDRAYEQYF. The CDR3 nucleotides are TGTGCCAGCAGTGACAGAGCCTACGAGCAGTACTTC.

The chain joins TRBV27 to TRBJ2-7, with D unclear. Trimming removed 8 bases from V and 3 bases from J, with 11 bases in between. Germline V gene sequence: CDR1 MNHEY, CDR2 SMNVEV (reference sequence). The CDR3 consists of 12 residues. The CDR3: CASGFKYYEQYF. The CDR3 region has the DNA TGTGCCAGCGGGTTCAAATACTACGAGCAGTACTTC.

V gene TRBV11-2 combines with J gene TRBJ2-2, with a possible D match to TRBD1 (6 bases). Trimming removed 6 bases from V and 8 bases from J, with 13 bases in between. The CDR3 runs 13 residues. Germline values: CDR1 SGHAT, CDR2 FQNNGV. Here the CDR3 reads CASRGQSSGELFF. The CDR3 nucleotides read TGTGCCAGCAGGGGACAATCGTCGGGGGAGCTGTTTTTT.

The chain has TRBV11-2 and TRBJ2-7, with a possible D match to TRBD1 (6 bases). The CDR3 is 13 amino acids. CDR1 and CDR2 (germline): SGHAT, FQNNGV. Trimming stripped 5 bases from V and 5 bases from J, with 13 bases between. The CDR3 sequence: CASSQIQGNEQYF. CDR3 nucleotide sequence: TGTGCCAGCAGCCAGATACAGGGAAACGAGCAGTACTTC.

This clone came up once. DNA of the CDR3: TGTGCCAGCAGCTTGGTCTATGACAGGGAACAATCTTTCTATGGCTACACCTTC. It codes for CASSLVYDREQSFYGYTF. This chain connects TRBV28 to TRBJ1-2, with 7 bases matching TRBD1. Germline V gene sequence: CDR1 MDHEN, CDR2 SYDVKM. Trimming at V came to 6 bases and at J to 4 bases, leaving 20 bases not matched to a gene. CDR3 length: 18 residues.

The V gene is TRBV5-4, the J gene TRBJ1-1, with D possibly matching TRBD1 (5 bases). This CDR3 contains 15 residues. The V end was cut by 4 bases, the J end by 4 bases, with 17 bases between. Germline loops: CDR1 SGHNT, CDR2 YYREEE (reference sequence). The chain's CDR3 is CASSVLDSLGTEAFF. CDR3 sequence (DNA): TGTGCCAGCAGCGTCCTCGACAGTTTGGGCACTGAAGCTTTCTTT.

Concerning this clone itself: Other DNA sequences in this specimen translate into the identical CDR3. J is TRBJ1-1 and V is TRBV19; D not resolved. Trimming shortened V by 3 bases and J by 0 bases, and 5 bases separated the two germline ends. The CDR3 totals 13 residues. Germline V gene data show CDR1 as LNHDA and CDR2 as SQIVND (reference sequence). CDR3 sequence reads: CASSMALNTEAFF. The CDR3 DNA sequence: TGTGCCAGTAGTATGGCTCTGAACACTGAAGCTTTCTTT.

This chain uses TRBV13 with TRBJ1-1; the D is unclear. V was trimmed by 0 bases and J by 6 bases, leaving 5 bases between them. The CDR3 has 12 amino acids. Germline CDR1 PRHDT, CDR2 FYEKMQ (reference sequence). The CDR3 sequence: CASSLGRAEAFF. CDR3 sequence (DNA): TGTGCCAGCAGCTTAGGCCGGGCTGAAGCTTTCTTT.

The V call is TRBV6-1, the J call TRBJ2-7, with D hard to call. Deletions cut 2 bases from V and 7 bases from J, with 18 bases between. This CDR3 has 15 residues. Germline CDR1 reads MNHNS; CDR2 reads SASEGT. The CDR3 sequence is CASSELSGQPTEQYF. CDR3 in DNA: TGTGCCAGCAGTGAATTATCCGGCCAGCCGACTGAGCAGTACTTC.

This chain uses TRBV6-1 with TRBJ2-1, with D perhaps matching TRBD1 (5 bases). V gave up 2 bases and J gave up 10 bases, with 18 bases separating them. From germline, CDR1 is MNHNS and CDR2 SASEGT. The CDR3 runs to 15 residues. CDR3 region: CASSESGYRSDEQFF. The CDR3 DNA follows: TGTGCCAGCAGTGAATCAGGGTATAGGAGCGACGAGCAGTTCTTC.

V is TRBV4-3 and J is TRBJ2-7; 8 nucleotides match TRBD1. V shed 1 base, J shed 0 bases, and the junction held 2 bases outside the gene matches. This CDR3 region has 15 residues. The germline V gene encodes CDR1 LGHNA and CDR2 YSLEER. The CDR3 bases are TGCGCCAGCAGCCAAGGCAGGGGGCTCTCCTACGAGCAGTACTTC. Translation gives CASSQGRGLSYEQYF.

The chain has TRBV7-6 and TRBJ2-1; D possibly corresponds to TRBD1 (6 bases). Germline V gene lookup returns CDR1 SGHVS and CDR2 FNYEAQ. This CDR3 is 13 amino acids long. V was trimmed by 2 bases and J by 9 bases, leaving 11 bases between them. CDR3 bases: TGTGCCAGCAGCTTATTATCAGGGGTTGAGCAGTTCTTC. It specifies CASSLLSGVEQFF.

The rearrangement links TRBV5-4 to TRBJ1-2, with D possibly matching TRBD1 (5 bases). V gave up 1 base and J gave up 4 bases, with 14 bases separating them. The germline V gene has CDR1 SGHNT and CDR2 YYREEE (reference sequence). This CDR3 comprises 15 residues. This chain's CDR3 is CASSLWAQGGYGYTF. DNA of the CDR3: TGTGCCAGCAGCTTGTGGGCGCAGGGAGGCTATGGCTACACCTTC.

The chain uses TRBV9 and TRBJ2-7; possibly TRBD2 for D (6 bases). CDR1 and CDR2 from the germline V gene are SGDLS and YYNGEE. The CDR3 sequence is 14 residues long. V was clipped by 0 bases and J by 7 bases, with 14 bases between them. The CDR3 DNA reads TGTGCCAGCAGCGTAGAAGGGACTCCCGAGGAGCAGTACTTC. Its protein is CASSVEGTPEEQYF.

The chain uses TRBV28 and TRBJ2-7, with 11 nucleotides matching TRBD1. The ends lost 8 bases at V and 3 bases at J; junction bases unmatched: 12. Germline V gene sequence: CDR1 MDHEN, CDR2 SYDVKM. The length of the CDR3 is 16 residues. CDR3 sequence: CASQAVRTGGSYEQYF. CDR3 bases: TGTGCCAGCCAGGCCGTTAGGACAGGGGGCAGCTACGAGCAGTACTTC.

The chain joins TRBV4-1 to TRBJ2-1; 10 nucleotides line up with TRBD2. V was clipped by 0 bases and J by 3 bases; unmatched bases: 2. Germline V lookup: CDR1 MGHRA, CDR2 YSYEKL. The CDR3 totals 16 residues. The CDR3 DNA is TGCGCCAGCAGCCAAGAGGCTAGCGGGAGCTACAATGAGCAGTTCTTC. Translated, it gives CASSQEASGSYNEQFF.

Note on this clone: Other nucleotide sequences from this sample produce the same CDR3. As DNA, the CDR3 is TGTGCCAGCAGCTTTGGAACAGATACGCAGTATTTT. Amino acids: CASSFGTDTQYF. The chain is built from TRBV13 and TRBJ2-3; D call uncertain. The germline CDR1 and CDR2 sequences are PRHDT and FYEKMQ (reference sequence). The V gene lost 3 bases and the J gene lost 3 bases, with 4 bases spanning the gap. The CDR3 sequence is 12 residues long.

This sequence joins TRBV9 and TRBJ2-7, with 11 bases lining up with TRBD1. This CDR3 is built from 14 residues. CDR1 is SGDLS, CDR2 YYNGEE, per germline. J was trimmed by 6 bases and V by 3 bases; bases with no gene match: 5. This CDR3 reads CASSAGQGEGEQYF. CDR3 DNA: TGTGCCAGCAGCGCGGGACAGGGGGAGGGCGAGCAGTACTTC.

The rearrangement links TRBV4-2 to TRBJ2-1; 7 nucleotides agree with TRBD2. CDR3 size: 19 residues. With 0 bases clipped from V and 0 bases from J, the junction kept 11 bases outside the gene matches. The V gene's germline CDR1 is LGHNA and CDR2 YNFKEQ. The CDR3 nucleotides are TGTGCCAGCAGCCAAGAGTATTTTCTCGGGGGGAGCTCCTACAATGAGCAGTTCTTC. Translation: CASSQEYFLGGSSYNEQFF.

The V and J genes are TRBV4-1 and TRBJ1-4; D is ambiguous. The germline V gene has CDR1 MGHRA and CDR2 YSYEKL. CDR3 length equals 14 residues. Trimming removed 1 base from V and 8 bases from J, with 11 bases in between. This CDR3 is CASSQGPLAEKLFF. The CDR3 DNA is TGCGCCAGCAGCCAAGGACCTCTGGCCGAAAAACTGTTTTTT.

As for this clone: Other DNA sequences in the same sample also yield this CDR3. The chain uses TRBV5-6 and TRBJ2-2; 7 nucleotides agree with TRBD2. The CDR3 spans 16 residues. V trimming: 0 bases; J trimming: 1 base; junction bases outside the gene matches: 3. The germline V gene encodes CDR1 SGHDT and CDR2 YYEEEE. CDR3 sequence reads: CASSLGLAENTGELFF. In nucleotides, the CDR3 is TGTGCCAGCAGCTTGGGCCTAGCGGAGAACACCGGGGAGCTGTTTTTT.

This rearrangement joins TRBV2 to TRBJ1-1; D is unresolved. Trimming cost V 8 bases and J 6 bases, with 13 bases left between them. CDR3 size: 12 residues. The germline V gene has CDR1 SNHLY and CDR2 FYNNEI. The CDR3 spells CASAAGSPEAFF. In nucleotides, the CDR3 is TGTGCCAGCGCTGCGGGATCCCCTGAAGCTTTCTTT.

J is TRBJ2-7 and V is TRBV10-3; TRBD1 matches 9 bases. The CDR3 length is 16 residues. The J segment lost 2 bases and the V segment lost 2 bases, leaving 7 bases of the junction unmatched. Per the germline V gene, CDR1 is ENHRY and CDR2 is SYGVKD. Here the CDR3 DNA reads TGTGCCATCAGTGAGGGTGACAGGGGGGATCCCTACGAGCAGTACTTC. As protein: CAISEGDRGDPYEQYF.

This clone was recorded once. V is TRBV6-1 and J is TRBJ2-7; D remains unclear. Germline loops: CDR1 MNHNS, CDR2 SASEGT. Trimming left V 6 bases short and J 0 bases short, with 15 bases between. The length of the CDR3 is 15 residues. CDR3 in DNA: TGTGCCAGCAGAAACAACAAAAATGGCTCCTACGAGCAGTACTTC. Translation: CASRNNKNGSYEQYF.

CDR3 sequence reads: CASSFLQGGNQPQHF. The CDR3 bases are TGTGCCAGCAGTTTCCTCCAGGGGGGAAATCAGCCCCAGCATTTT. J is TRBJ1-5 and V is TRBV28; 7 bases fit TRBD1. Germline values: CDR1 MDHEN, CDR2 SYDVKM. The CDR3 contains 15 residues. J lost 4 bases, V lost 3 bases, and 6 bases had no gene match.

On this clone: Different DNA sequences within this sample yield the same CDR3. The rearrangement joins TRBV9 to TRBJ2-1; 11 bases are shared with TRBD2. Trimming took 3 bases from V and 4 from J; bases not matched to a gene: 6. The V gene's germline CDR1 is SGDLS and CDR2 YYNGEE. The CDR3 loop spans 16 amino acids. CDR3 in DNA: TGTGCCAGCAGCGCCAGACTAGCGGGACTATACAATGAGCAGTTCTTC. The encoded protein is CASSARLAGLYNEQFF.